Given below is one T cell receptor (beta chain) in context. Antigen specificity is unknown. The CDR3 loop spans 14 amino acids. Trimming shortened V by 5 bases and J by 2 bases, and 12 bases separated the two germline ends. Germline V gives CDR1 MNHNS, CDR2 SASEGT. The entry originates in a study of cytomegalovirus exposure and HLA in healthy donors. Study results and limitations: The study labeled more than 150 TCR beta chains cytomegalovirus-associated.

The PCR contained 60 Vbeta and 13 Jbeta primers. Using immunoSEQ multiplex PCR, the repertoire was profiled, and TCRdb retains in-frame clones only, with some absent. This sample has approximately 160,000 clones, with about 80% found just once. The sequenced material came from PBMCs. The chain uses TRBV6-1 and TRBJ1-1; no definite D call. This clonotype was obtained from a man aged 25-40 years in good health and CMV-seropositive. Here the CDR3 reads CASSIEEVNTEAFF. The CDR3 nucleotides are TGTGCCAGCAGTATTGAGGAGGTTAACACTGAAGCTTTCTTT.